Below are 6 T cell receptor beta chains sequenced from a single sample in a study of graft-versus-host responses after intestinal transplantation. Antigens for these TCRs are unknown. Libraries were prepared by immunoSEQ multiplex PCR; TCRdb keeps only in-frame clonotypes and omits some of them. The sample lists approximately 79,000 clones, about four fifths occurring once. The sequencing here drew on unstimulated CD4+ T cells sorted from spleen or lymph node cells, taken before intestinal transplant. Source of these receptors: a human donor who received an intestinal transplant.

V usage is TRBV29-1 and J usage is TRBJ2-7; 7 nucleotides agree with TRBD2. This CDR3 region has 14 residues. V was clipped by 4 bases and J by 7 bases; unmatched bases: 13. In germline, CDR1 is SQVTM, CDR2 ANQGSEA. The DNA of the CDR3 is TGCAGCGTTGCCCTTCGCCAGGGAGGGAATGAGCAGTACTTC. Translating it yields CSVALRQGGNEQYF.

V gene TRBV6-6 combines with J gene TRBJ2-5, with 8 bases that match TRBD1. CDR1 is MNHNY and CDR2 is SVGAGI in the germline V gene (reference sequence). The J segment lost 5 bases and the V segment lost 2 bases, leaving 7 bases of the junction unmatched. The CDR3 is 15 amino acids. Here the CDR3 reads CASSYPQGASETQYF. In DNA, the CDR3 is TGTGCCAGCAGTTACCCCCAGGGGGCTTCGGAGACCCAGTACTTC.

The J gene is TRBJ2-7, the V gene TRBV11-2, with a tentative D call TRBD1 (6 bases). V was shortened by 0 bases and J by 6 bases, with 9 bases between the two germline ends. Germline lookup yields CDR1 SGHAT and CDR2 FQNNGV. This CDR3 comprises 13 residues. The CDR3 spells CASSLDRRGEQYF. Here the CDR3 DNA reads TGTGCCAGCAGCTTAGATCGCAGGGGCGAGCAGTACTTC.

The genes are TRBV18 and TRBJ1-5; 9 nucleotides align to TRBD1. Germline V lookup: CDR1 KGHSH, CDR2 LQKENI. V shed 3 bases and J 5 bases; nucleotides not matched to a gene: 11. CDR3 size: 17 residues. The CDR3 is CASSPGFRRQGDQPQHF. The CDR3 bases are TGTGCCAGCTCACCGGGGTTTCGTCGACAGGGGGATCAGCCCCAGCATTTT. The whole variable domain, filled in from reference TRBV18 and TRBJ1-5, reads NAGVMQNPRHLVRRRGQEARLRCSPMKGHSHVYWYRQLPEEGLKFMVYLQKENIIDESGMPKERFSAEFPKEGPSILRIQQVVRGDSAAYFCASSPGFRRQGDQPQHFGDGTRLSIL.

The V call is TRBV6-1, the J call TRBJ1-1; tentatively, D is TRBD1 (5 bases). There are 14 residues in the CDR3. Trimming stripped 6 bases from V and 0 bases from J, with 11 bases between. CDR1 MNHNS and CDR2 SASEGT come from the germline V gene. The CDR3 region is CASRWGWVNTEAFF. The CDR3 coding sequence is TGTGCCAGCAGGTGGGGCTGGGTGAACACTGAAGCTTTCTTT.

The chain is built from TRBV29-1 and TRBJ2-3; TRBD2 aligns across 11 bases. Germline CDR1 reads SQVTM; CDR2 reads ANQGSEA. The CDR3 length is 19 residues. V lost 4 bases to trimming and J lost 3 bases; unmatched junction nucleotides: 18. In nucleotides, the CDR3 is TGCAGCGTTGTGGGAGTGGGTAGCGGGAGGGGGGTCGGAACAGATACGCAGTATTTT. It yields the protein CSVVGVGSGRGVGTDTQYF.